This T cell receptor (beta chain) stems from a study of blood T cell repertoires in COVID-19. This CDR3 is 14 amino acids long. With 6 bases clipped from V and 8 bases from J, the junction kept 12 bases outside the gene matches. Germline V gives CDR1 SGHRS, CDR2 YFSETQ. This clone appeared a single time. The protocol was immunoSEQ multiplex PCR, while the TCRdb copy is restricted to in-frame clones and leaves out a portion. The table lists roughly 220,000 clones, about 80% of them singletons. The specimen sequenced was PBMCs or T cells enriched from blood (not recorded which). This TCR was sampled from a woman aged 40 to 49 with acute COVID-19. This chain uses TRBV5-1 with TRBJ1-2; 8 bases agree with TRBD1. The CDR3 protein is CASNGGTGVGGYTF. DNA of the CDR3: TGCGCCAGCAACGGAGGGACAGGCGTGGGGGGCTACACCTTC.